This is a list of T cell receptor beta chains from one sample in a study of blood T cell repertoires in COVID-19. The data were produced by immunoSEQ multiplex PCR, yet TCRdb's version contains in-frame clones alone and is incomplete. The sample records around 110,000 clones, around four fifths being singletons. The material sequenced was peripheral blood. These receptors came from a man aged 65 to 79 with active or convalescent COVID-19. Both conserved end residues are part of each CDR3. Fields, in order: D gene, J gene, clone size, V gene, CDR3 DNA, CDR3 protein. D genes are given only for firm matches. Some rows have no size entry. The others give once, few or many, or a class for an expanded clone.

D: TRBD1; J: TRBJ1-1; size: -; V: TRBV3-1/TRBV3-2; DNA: TGTGCCAGCACCATAACAGGGGGGGAAGCTTTCTTT; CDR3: CASTITGGEAFF
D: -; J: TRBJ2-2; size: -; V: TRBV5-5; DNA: TGTGCCAGCAGCTTGGTCCCATCGAACACCGGGGAGCTGTTTTTT; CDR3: CASSLVPSNTGELFF
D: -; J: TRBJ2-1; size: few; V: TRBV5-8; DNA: TGTGCCAGCAGCTTGCTCACGGGGCAGTTCTTC; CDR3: CASSLLTGQFF
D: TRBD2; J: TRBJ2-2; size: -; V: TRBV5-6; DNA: TGTGCCAGCAGCGTCAGGACTAGCGGGGACCGGCCAGGGGAGCTGTTTTTT; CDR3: CASSVRTSGDRPGELFF
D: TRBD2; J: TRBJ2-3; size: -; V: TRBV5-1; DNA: TGCGCCAGCAGCCTCCGACTAGCGGGAGCTCTCGATACGCAGTATTTT; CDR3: CASSLRLAGALDTQYF
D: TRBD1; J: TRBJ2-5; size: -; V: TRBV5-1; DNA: TGCGCCAGCAGCCCCCGGGGACAGGGGGAGACCCAGTACTTC; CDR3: CASSPRGQGETQYF
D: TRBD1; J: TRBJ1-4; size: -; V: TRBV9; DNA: TGTGCCAGCAGCCCCCAGGGACAGCCAAATGAAAAACTGTTTTTT; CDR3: CASSPQGQPNEKLFF
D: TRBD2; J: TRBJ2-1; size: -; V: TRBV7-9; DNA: TGTGCCAGCAGTTACAGCGGGGGGCCCTTTGAGCAGTTCTTC; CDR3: CASSYSGGPFEQFF
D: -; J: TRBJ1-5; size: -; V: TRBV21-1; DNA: TGTGCCAGCAGCAGAAGGACAGGTCCATTTCGCAATCAGCCCCAGCATTTT; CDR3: CASSRRTGPFRNQPQHF
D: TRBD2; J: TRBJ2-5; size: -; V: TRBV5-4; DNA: TGTGCCAGCAGCCCTAGGCGGGGGGCGGGAGAGACCCAGTACTTC; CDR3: CASSPRRGAGETQYF
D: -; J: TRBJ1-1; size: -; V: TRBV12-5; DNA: TGTGCTAGTGGTTTTGGGGGCACGGGAACTGAAGCTTTCTTT; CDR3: CASGFGGTGTEAFF
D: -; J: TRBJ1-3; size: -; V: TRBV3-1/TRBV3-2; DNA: TGTGCCAGCAGCCAGAAAGGGAGCTCTGGAAACACCATATATTTT; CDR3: CASSQKGSSGNTIYF
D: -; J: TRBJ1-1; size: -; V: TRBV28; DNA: TGTGCCAGCAGTCCTTACAGGAACACTGAAGCTTTCTTT; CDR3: CASSPYRNTEAFF
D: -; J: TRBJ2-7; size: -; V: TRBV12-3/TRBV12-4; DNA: TGTGCCAGCAGACGGGACTACGAGCAGTACTTC; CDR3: CASRRDYEQYF
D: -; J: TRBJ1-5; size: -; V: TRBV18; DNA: TGTGCCAGCTCCCTCACGGATCAGCCCCAGCATTTT; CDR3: CASSLTDQPQHF
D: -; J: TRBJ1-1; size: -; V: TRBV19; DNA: TGTGCCAGTAGAAGCTCCGGGGGTGGGGTGTTTGAAGCTTTCTTT; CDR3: CASRSSGGGVFEAFF
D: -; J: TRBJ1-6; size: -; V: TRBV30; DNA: TGTGCCTGGAGGGACACCCATAATTCACCCCTCCACTTT; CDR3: CAWRDTHNSPLHF
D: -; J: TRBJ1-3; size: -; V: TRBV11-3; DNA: TGTGCCAGCAGGTCTCAGGGGCTTGGCGACAGGGGAAACACCATATATTTT; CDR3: CASRSQGLGDRGNTIYF
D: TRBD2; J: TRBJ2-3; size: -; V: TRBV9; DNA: TGTGCCAGCGGCAGACTAGCCCGTGGGGTCGATACGCAGTATTTT; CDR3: CASGRLARGVDTQYF
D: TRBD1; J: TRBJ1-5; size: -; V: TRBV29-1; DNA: TGCAGCGTCAGACAGGGTTCTAATCAGCCCCAGCATTTT; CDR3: CSVRQGSNQPQHF
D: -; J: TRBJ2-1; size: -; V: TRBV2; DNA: TGTGCCAGCAGGTTTTCGGGGGGCCCCTCTGGTGAGCAGTTCTTC; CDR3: CASRFSGGPSGEQFF
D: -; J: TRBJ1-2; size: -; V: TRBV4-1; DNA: TGCGCCAGCAGCCAACTTGTGGGGACTTATGGCTACACCTTC; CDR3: CASSQLVGTYGYTF
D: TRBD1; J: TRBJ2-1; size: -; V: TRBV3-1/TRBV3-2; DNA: TGTGCCAGCAGCCAAATGTTACAGGGGGCTTACAATGAGCAGTTCTTC; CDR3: CASSQMLQGAYNEQFF
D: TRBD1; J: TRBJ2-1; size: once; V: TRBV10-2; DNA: TGCGCCAGCAGTGAGTCCCAGGGGGACCGTGAGCAGTTCTTC; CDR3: CASSESQGDREQFF
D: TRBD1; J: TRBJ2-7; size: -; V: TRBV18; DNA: TGTGCCAGCTCTCGGACAGGGGACGAGCAGTACTTC; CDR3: CASSRTGDEQYF
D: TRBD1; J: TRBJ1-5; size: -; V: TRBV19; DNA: TGTGCCAGTAGTGACACCGGGACAGGGAACCAGCCCCAGCATTTT; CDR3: CASSDTGTGNQPQHF
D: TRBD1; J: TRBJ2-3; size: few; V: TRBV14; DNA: TGTGCCAGCAGCCAAAGGCTCGGGACAGGGGTTCCAGATACGCAGTATTTT; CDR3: CASSQRLGTGVPDTQYF
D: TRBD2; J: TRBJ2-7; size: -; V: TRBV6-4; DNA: TGTGCCAGCAAAGTCGGGACTAGGGCGTACGAGCAGTACTTC; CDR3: CASKVGTRAYEQYF
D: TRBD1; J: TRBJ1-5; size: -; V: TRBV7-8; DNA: TGTGCCAGCAGTCCTGACAGGGATCAGCCCCAGCATTTT; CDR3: CASSPDRDQPQHF
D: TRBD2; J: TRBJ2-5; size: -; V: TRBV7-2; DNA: TGTGCCAGCAGCCCAGAGAGGGAGGGGACCCAGTACTTC; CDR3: CASSPEREGTQYF
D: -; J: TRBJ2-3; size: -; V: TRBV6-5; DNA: TGTGCCAGCAGGCCGGGACTCTTGGGGACAGATACGCAGTATTTT; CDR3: CASRPGLLGTDTQYF
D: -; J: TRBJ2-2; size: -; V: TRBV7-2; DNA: TGTGCCAGCAGCCCCGCGCGCAGGGTCGGGGAGCTGTTTTTT; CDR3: CASSPARRVGELFF
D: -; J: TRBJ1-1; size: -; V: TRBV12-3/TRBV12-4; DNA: TGTGCCAGCAGTTTCTCGGGGGGCACTGAAGCTTTCTTT; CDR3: CASSFSGGTEAFF
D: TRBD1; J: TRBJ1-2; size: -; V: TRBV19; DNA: TGTGCCAGTAGTGTCCCTCCCACCGGACAGGGGGCGCGTGGCTACACCTTC; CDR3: CASSVPPTGQGARGYTF
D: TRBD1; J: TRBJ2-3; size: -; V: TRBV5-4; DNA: TGTGCCAGCAGCCCGTCCGGGACAGGAAGCACAGATACGCAGTATTTT; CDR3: CASSPSGTGSTDTQYF
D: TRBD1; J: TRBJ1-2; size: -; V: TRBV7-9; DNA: TGTGCCAGCAGCCCAGAGCATGACAGGGAGGGCTACACCTTC; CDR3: CASSPEHDREGYTF
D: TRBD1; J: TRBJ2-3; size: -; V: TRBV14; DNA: TGTGCCAGCAGTCCCCGACAGGGGTTCACAGATACGCAGTATTTT; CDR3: CASSPRQGFTDTQYF
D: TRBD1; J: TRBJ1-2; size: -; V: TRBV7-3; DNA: TGTGCCAGCAGCTCGGGACAGGGGAATGGCTACACCTTC; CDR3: CASSSGQGNGYTF
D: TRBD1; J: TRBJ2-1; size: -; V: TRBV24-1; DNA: TGTGCCACCAGTGCAAATCCCGGGACAGGGACCTACAATGAGCAGTTCTTC; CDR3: CATSANPGTGTYNEQFF
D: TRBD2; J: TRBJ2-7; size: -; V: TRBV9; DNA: TGTGCCAGCAGCGTAGAGACGGGAGGTACCTACGAGCAGTACTTC; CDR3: CASSVETGGTYEQYF
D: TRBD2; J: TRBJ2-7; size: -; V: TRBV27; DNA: TGTGCCAGCAGTTTAGGTCTAGCGGGAGGAGCCTACGAGCAGTACTTC; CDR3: CASSLGLAGGAYEQYF
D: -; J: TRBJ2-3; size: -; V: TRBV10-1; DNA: TGCGCCAGCCCCCCAGGGGATACGCAGTATTTT; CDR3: CASPPGDTQYF